A single sample is the source of the 5 T cell receptor beta chains below, sequenced in a study of T-cell reconstitution after alpha-beta-depleted transplantation in children. The authors prepared the TCRbeta library with unique molecular identifiers. TCRdb re-derived calls from the PCR reads in MiXCR, one entry per CDR3 protein. The table records around 380,000 distinct CDR3 sequences, around 9.9% of them present only once. The input for sequencing was PBMCs from the stem cell graft donor, taken from the stem cell graft. These receptors were taken from a human donor who donated a stem cell graft to a child with acute myeloid leukemia.

This chain joins TRBV10-3 and TRBJ2-7; 7 bases are a match to TRBD1. V gave up 4 bases and J gave up 0 bases; unmatched junction bases: 3. Germline V gene sequence: CDR1 ENHRY, CDR2 SYGVKD. The CDR3 loop spans 14 amino acids. The CDR3, as DNA: TGTGCCATCAGTGCGGCAGGGGGCTCCTACGAGCAGTACTTC. Amino acids: CAISAAGGSYEQYF.

This clonotype was detected a few times. This chain links TRBV25-1 with TRBJ2-2; TRBD2 is a possible D gene (5 bases). Germline-derived CDR1 and CDR2 are MGHDK and SYGVNS. This CDR3 has 16 residues. The ends were cut back, 7 bases at V and 3 bases at J, with 18 bases in the middle. The CDR3 region is CASTKVGELDTGELFF. As DNA, the CDR3 is TGTGCCAGCACTAAGGTTGGGGAGCTCGACACCGGGGAGCTGTTTTTT. The full variable domain, its missing parts supplied by reference TRBV25-1 and TRBJ2-2, is EADIYQTPRYLVIGTGKKITLECSQTMGHDKMYWYQQDPGMELHLIHYSYGVNSTEKGDLSSESTVSRIRTEHFPLTLESARPSHTSQYLCASTKVGELDTGELFFGEGSRLTVL.

The chain uses TRBV19 and TRBJ2-1; 8 bases agree with TRBD2. J was trimmed by 14 bases and V by 3 bases; bases with no gene match: 12. This CDR3 has 14 amino acids. Germline V lookup: CDR1 LNHDA, CDR2 SQIVND (reference sequence). The CDR3 DNA sequence: TGTGCCAGTAGTATGTCCACTAGCGGAGGTAGGGAGTTCTTC. The encoded protein is CASSMSTSGGREFF. The full variable domain, its missing parts supplied by reference TRBV19 and TRBJ2-1, is DGGITQSPKYLFRKEGQNVTLSCEQNLNHDAMYWYRQDPGQGLRLIYYSQIVNDFQKGDIAEGYSVSREKKESFPLTVTSAQKNPTAFYLCASSMSTSGGREFFGPGTRLTVL.

This clonotype has at least ten counts. V and J are TRBV6-5 and TRBJ2-7; D assignment may be TRBD1 or TRBD2 (5 bases each). Trimming cost V 0 bases and J 2 bases, with 8 bases left between them. Germline assignment: CDR1 MNHEY and CDR2 SVGAGI. The CDR3 runs 14 residues. CDR3 residues: CASSYSEGPYEQYF. The DNA of the CDR3 is TGTGCCAGCAGTTACTCAGAGGGGCCCTACGAGCAGTACTTC.

This clonotype was seen a handful of times. V is TRBV10-3 and J is TRBJ2-2, with D uncertain. CDR1 and CDR2 from the germline V gene are ENHRY and SYGVKD. The CDR3 covers 12 residues. The germline V and J ends were trimmed by 10 bases and 4 bases, with 10 bases remaining between them. CDR3 sequence reads: CATQVVTGELFF. DNA for the CDR3: TGTGCCACCCAAGTCGTCACCGGGGAGCTGTTTTTT.